Included here is one T cell receptor (beta chain) sequence, with context. The data were taken from a study of blood T cell repertoires in COVID-19. Study information: Spain, Italy and the United States supplied samples that represented acute and convalescent COVID-19. Sources were T cells, B-cell-depleted T cells, or PBMCs; the material itself was cDNA or gDNA.

The CDR3 runs 14 residues. Germline V gene lookup returns CDR1 SGHDT and CDR2 YYEEEE. V was pared by 4 bases and J by 6 bases, with 8 bases of the junction left unmatched. TCRdb's table, derived via immunoSEQ multiplex PCR, lists solely in-frame clones and lacks some. The data hold more than 95,000 clones, with around 87% observed a single time. The source is a man aged 45 to 65 with acute or convalescent COVID-19. Source material: peripheral blood. The genes are TRBV5-6 and TRBJ2-7; TRBD2 aligns across 9 bases. CDR3 coding DNA: TGTGCCAGCAGCCGTGGCGGGGGGGTACGCGAGCAGTACTTC. Residues: CASSRGGGVREQYF.